The clone carrying this T cell receptor beta chain was seen repeatedly, ten times or more. What it recognizes is unknown. The sample belongs to a study of T cells in Graves' hyperthyroidism and ophthalmopathy. Overall study context: Peripheral blood was taken when the disease was first diagnosed, before any treatment began. Regarding the study as a whole: Ophthalmopathy was identified by the model a median about six months ahead of onset.

Individuals with ophthalmopathy presented a Clinical Activity Score of at least 3, a NOSPECS grade of at least 4 and a duration under 3 months. Each diagnosis was grounded in clinical symptoms, serum thyroxine and TRAb, thyroid ultrasound, and orbital computed tomography. RNA transcripts gave rise to amplified TCR beta CDR3 regions. The TCR CDR3 was amplified in a first-round RT-PCR using the HTBI primer set. TCRdb re-called the multiplex PCR reads with MiXCR, one entry per CDR3 protein. The table records roughly 290,000 distinct CDR3 sequences, about 18% of them present only once. Germline V gene lookup returns CDR1 DFQATT and CDR2 SNEGSKA (reference sequence). The J segment lost 1 base and the V segment lost 0 bases, leaving 7 bases of the junction unmatched. The CDR3 totals 17 residues.

The chain combines TRBV20-1 with TRBJ2-1; 9 bases are a match to TRBD2. The sample taken for sequencing was blood. The sequence came from a woman in her sixties with Graves' ophthalmopathy. The CDR3 coding sequence is TGCAGTGCTAGAGATTTGGGGGGACTAGCTTCCTACAATGAGCAGTTCTTC. Its translation: CSARDLGGLASYNEQFF.